This T cell receptor (beta chain) derives from a study of cytomegalovirus exposure and HLA in healthy donors. Primers: 60 Vbeta forward and 13 Jbeta reverse. The data were produced by immunoSEQ multiplex PCR, yet TCRdb's version contains in-frame clones alone and is incomplete. The table lists about 130,000 clones, roughly 80% of them singletons. The J segment lost 3 bases and the V segment lost 5 bases, leaving 6 bases of the junction unmatched. The CDR3 spans 17 residues. Per germline, CDR1 MDHEN and CDR2 SYDVKM. The origin of this receptor is a man in his fifties in good health and CMV-seronegative. Sequenced sample: PBMCs. V gene TRBV28 combines with J gene TRBJ2-2, with 13 bases matching TRBD2. This CDR3 reads CASSLGLAGLDTGELFF. The CDR3 coding sequence is TGTGCCAGCAGTCTGGGACTAGCGGGATTAGACACCGGGGAGCTGTTTTTT.